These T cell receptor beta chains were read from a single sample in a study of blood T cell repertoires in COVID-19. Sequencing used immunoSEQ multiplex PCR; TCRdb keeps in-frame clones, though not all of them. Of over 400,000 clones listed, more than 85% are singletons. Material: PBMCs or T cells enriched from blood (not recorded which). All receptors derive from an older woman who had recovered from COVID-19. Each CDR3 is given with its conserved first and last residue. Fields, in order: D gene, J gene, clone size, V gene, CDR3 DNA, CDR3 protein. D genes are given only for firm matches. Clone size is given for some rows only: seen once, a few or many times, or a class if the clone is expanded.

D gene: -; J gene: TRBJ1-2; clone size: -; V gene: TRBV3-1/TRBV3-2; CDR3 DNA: TGTGCCAGCAGCCAATTCCCCGACAGCTATGGCTACACCTTC; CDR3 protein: CASSQFPDSYGYTF
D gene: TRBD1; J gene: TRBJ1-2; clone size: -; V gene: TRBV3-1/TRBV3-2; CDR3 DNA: TGTGCCAGCAGCCAGGACAGGAGCTATGGCTACACCTTC; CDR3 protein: CASSQDRSYGYTF
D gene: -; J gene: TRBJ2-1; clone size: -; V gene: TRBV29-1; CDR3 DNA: TGCAGCGTTGAACGGGAAGCGGCGGGGTGGGATGAGCAGTTCTTC; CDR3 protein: CSVEREAAGWDEQFF
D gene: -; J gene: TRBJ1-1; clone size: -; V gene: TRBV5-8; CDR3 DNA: TGTGCCAGCAGCCGGAGGAGCACTGAAGCTTTCTTT; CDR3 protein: CASSRRSTEAFF
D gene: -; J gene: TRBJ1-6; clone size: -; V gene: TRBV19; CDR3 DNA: TGTGCCAGTAGTACGGGGGGGGGTTCACCCCTCCACTTT; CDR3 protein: CASSTGGGSPLHF
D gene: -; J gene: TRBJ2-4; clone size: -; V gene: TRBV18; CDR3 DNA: TGTGCCAGCTCAATCACAGGGGAGGACATTCAGTACTTC; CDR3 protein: CASSITGEDIQYF
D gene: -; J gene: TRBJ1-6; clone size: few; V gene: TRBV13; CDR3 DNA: TGTGCCAGCAGCTTAGGACAGAATAATTCACCCCTCCACTTT; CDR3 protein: CASSLGQNNSPLHF
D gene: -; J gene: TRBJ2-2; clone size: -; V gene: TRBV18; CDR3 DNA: TGTGCCAGCTCACCGGGACTCCACAACACCGGGGAGCTGTTTTTT; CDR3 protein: CASSPGLHNTGELFF
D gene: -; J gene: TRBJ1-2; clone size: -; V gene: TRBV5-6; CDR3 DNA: TGTGCCAGCAGCCGGGGGGTGGAGAACTATGGCTACACCTTC; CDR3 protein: CASSRGVENYGYTF
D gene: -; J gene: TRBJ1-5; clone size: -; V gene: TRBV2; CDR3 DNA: TGTGCCAGCAGTGAATCGGGGGGCCCCAATCAGCCCCAGCATTTT; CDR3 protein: CASSESGGPNQPQHF
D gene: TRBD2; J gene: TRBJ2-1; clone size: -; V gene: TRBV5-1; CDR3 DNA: TGCGCCAGCACTTTTCCCCTAGCGGGGGGCCAGGCAAATGAGCAGTTCTTC; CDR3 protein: CASTFPLAGGQANEQFF
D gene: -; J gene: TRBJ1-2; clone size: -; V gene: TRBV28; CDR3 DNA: TGTGCCAGCAGTTTAGCACAGGGCTATGGCTACACCTTC; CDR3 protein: CASSLAQGYGYTF
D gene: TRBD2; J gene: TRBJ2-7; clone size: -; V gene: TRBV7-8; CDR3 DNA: TGTGCCAGCAGCCCCACCGGAGCGGGGGTCTACGAGCAGTACTTC; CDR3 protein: CASSPTGAGVYEQYF
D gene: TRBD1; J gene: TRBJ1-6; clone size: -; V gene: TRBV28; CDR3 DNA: TGTGCCAGCTCCCGGACAGGGGCCGATAATTCACCCCTCCACTTT; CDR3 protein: CASSRTGADNSPLHF
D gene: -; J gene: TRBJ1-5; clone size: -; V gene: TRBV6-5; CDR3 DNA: TGTGCCAGCAGTTACGCGAGGAACAATCAGCCCCAGCATTTT; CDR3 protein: CASSYARNNQPQHF
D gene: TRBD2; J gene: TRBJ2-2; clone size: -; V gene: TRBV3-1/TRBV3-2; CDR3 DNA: TGTGCCAGCAGCCAACTAGCGGGGGGGCCCGGGGAGCTGTTTTTT; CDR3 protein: CASSQLAGGPGELFF
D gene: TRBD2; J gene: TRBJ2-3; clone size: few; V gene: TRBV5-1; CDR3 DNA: TGCGCCAGCAGGCGACTAGCGGGGGCAGATACGCAGTATTTT; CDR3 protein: CASRRLAGADTQYF
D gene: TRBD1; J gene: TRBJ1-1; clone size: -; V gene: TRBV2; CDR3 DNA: TGTGCCAGCAGTGAAGGGACAGGCCTTGAAGCTTTCTTT; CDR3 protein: CASSEGTGLEAFF
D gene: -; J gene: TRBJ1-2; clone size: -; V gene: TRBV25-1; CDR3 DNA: TGTGCCAGCAGTGATTCCGGGGGGAGGACAGACCGATATGGCTACACCTTC; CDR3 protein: CASSDSGGRTDRYGYTF
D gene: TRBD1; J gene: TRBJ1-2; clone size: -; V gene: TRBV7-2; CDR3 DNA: TGTGCCAGCAGCTTAGAAAGGGGGCTAGGATATGGCTACACCTTC; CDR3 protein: CASSLERGLGYGYTF
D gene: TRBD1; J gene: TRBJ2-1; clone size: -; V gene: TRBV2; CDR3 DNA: TGTGCCAGCACGGCGGGACAGGGGATCCGAAATGAGCAGTTCTTC; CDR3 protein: CASTAGQGIRNEQFF
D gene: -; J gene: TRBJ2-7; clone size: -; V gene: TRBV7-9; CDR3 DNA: TGTGCCAGCAGCTTAAACATACAAGACGAGCAGTACTTC; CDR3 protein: CASSLNIQDEQYF
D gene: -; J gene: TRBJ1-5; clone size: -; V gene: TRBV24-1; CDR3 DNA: TGTGCCACCAGTGCAGGAGGGCAGAGCAATCAGCCCCAGCATTTT; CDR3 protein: CATSAGGQSNQPQHF
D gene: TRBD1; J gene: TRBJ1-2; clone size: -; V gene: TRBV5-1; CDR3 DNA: TGCGCCAGCAGCCCCGAACAGGGGGGGCTTATCTATGGCTACACCTTC; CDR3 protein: CASSPEQGGLIYGYTF
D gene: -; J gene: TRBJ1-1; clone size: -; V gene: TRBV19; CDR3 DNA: TGTGCCAGTAGTCCCCGACAGAATGAAGCTTTCTTT; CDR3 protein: CASSPRQNEAFF
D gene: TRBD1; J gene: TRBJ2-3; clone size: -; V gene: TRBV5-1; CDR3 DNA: TGCGCCAGCAGCTTAGGGACAGGGCTCACAGATACGCAGTATTTT; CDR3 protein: CASSLGTGLTDTQYF
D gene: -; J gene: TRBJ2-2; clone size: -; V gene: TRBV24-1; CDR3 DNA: TGTGCCACCAGTGGAGGGGGCACCGGGGAGCTGTTTTTT; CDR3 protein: CATSGGGTGELFF
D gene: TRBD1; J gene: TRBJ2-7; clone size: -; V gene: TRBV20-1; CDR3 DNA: TGCAGTGCTAGTTCGACAGGGGTAGGCGAGCAGTACTTC; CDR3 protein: CSASSTGVGEQYF
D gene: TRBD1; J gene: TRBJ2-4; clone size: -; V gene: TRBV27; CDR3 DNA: TGTGCCAGCAGTGTCGGCAGGGGGCTAGCCAAAAACATTCAGTACTTC; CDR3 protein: CASSVGRGLAKNIQYF
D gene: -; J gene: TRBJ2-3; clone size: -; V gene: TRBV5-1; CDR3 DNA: TGCGCCAGCAGCTTGGATTGGCAGGGCTCAGATACGCAGTATTTT; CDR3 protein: CASSLDWQGSDTQYF
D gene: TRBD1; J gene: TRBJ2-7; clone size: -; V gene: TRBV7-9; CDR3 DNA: TGTGCCAGCAGCGTGGGGACAGGGGGTTTTACAGATCAGTACTTC; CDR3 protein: CASSVGTGGFTDQYF
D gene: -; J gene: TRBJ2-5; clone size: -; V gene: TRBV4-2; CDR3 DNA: TGTGCCAGCAGCCAAGAGCCCATGGACTTTCAAGAGACCCAGTACTTC; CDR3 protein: CASSQEPMDFQETQYF
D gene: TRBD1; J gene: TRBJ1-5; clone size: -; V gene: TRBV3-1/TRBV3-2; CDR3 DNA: TGTGCCAGCAGCCAAGGGGACAGGGAGGATCAGCCCCAGCATTTT; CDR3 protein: CASSQGDREDQPQHF
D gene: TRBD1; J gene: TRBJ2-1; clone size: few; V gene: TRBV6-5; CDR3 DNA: TGTGCCAGCAGTTTCAGACAGGGGAACAATGAGCAGTTCTTC; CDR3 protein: CASSFRQGNNEQFF
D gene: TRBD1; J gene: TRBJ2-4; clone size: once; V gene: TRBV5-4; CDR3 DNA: TGTGCCAGCAGCAAGGAAGGGGACAGGGGTCCGTACTTC; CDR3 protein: CASSKEGDRGPYF
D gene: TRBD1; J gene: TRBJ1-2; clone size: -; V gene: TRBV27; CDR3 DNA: TGTGCCAGCAGTGTCGGGACAGGCGCTAACTATGGCTACACCTTC; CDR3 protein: CASSVGTGANYGYTF
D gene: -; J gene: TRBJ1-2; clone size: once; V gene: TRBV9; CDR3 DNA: TGTGCCAGCAGCACGGGGGGGAACTATGGCTACACCTTC; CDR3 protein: CASSTGGNYGYTF
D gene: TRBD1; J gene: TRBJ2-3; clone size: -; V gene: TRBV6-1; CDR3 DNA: TGTGCCAGCAGTGAACCAGGGACAGGGGCAGATACGCAGTATTTT; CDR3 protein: CASSEPGTGADTQYF
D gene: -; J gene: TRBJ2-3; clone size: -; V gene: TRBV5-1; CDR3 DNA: TGCGCCAGCAGCTTGGCCTCCATCCGAAAGGAGACAGATACGCAGTATTTT; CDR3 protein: CASSLASIRKETDTQYF
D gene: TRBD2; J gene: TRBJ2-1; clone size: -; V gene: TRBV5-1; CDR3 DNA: TGCGCCAGCAGCTACACGGGGGGGCCCTCCCATGAGCAGTTCTTC; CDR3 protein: CASSYTGGPSHEQFF
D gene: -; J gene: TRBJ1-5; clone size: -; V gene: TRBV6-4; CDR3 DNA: TGTGCCAGAGGGGGGGTAGGGCCGAATCAGCCCCAGCATTTT; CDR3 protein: CARGGVGPNQPQHF
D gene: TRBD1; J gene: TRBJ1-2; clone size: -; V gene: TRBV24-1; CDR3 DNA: TGTGCCACCAGCAGGACAGGGTTTGGCTACACCTTC; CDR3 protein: CATSRTGFGYTF
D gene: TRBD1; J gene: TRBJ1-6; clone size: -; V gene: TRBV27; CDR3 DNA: TGTGCCAGCCTACCGGGACAGGGATTATATAATTCACCCCTCCACTTT; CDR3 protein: CASLPGQGLYNSPLHF
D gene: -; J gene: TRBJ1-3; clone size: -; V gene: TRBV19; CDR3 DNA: TGTGCCAGTAGTATCGGCGGATACTCTGGAAACACCATATATTTT; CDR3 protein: CASSIGGYSGNTIYF
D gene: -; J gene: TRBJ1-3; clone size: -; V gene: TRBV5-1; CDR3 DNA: TGCGCCAGCAGCTTGGAAATAGGGGACACCATATATTTT; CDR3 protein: CASSLEIGDTIYF
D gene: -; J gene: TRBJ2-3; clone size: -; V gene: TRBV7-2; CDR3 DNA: TGTGCCAGCAGTCCTACTAGACAAGATACGCAGTATTTT; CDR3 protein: CASSPTRQDTQYF
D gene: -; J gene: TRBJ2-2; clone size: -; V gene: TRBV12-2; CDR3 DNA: TGTGCAAGTCGCTCAATGCCCAGGGGATGGTTTACCGGGGAGCTGTTTTTT; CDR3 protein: CASRSMPRGWFTGELFF
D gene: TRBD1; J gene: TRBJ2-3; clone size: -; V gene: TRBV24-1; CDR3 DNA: TGTGCCACCAAACCAAGGGACAGGGGTAAAGCAGATACGCAGTATTTT; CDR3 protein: CATKPRDRGKADTQYF
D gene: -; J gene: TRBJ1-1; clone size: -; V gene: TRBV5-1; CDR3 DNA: TGCGCCAGCAGCTTGGCCTTGCAGGGAGGCTCTGAAGCTTTCTTT; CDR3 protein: CASSLALQGGSEAFF
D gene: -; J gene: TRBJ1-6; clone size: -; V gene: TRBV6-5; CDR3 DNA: TGTGCCAGCAGTCCAGGGCAGGGCTCTAATTCACCCCTCCACTTT; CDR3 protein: CASSPGQGSNSPLHF
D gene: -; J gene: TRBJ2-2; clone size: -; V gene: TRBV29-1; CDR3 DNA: TGCAGCGTTCGCCCGGTCGGCACCGGGGAGCTGTTTTTT; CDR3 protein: CSVRPVGTGELFF
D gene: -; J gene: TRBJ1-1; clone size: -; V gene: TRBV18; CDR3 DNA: TGTGCCAGCTCACCGCGGACAGCGAACACTGAAGCTTTCTTT; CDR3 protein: CASSPRTANTEAFF
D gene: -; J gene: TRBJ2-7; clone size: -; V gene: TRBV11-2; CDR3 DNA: TGTGCCAGCAGCTCCCTCTACGAGCAGTACTTC; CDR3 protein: CASSSLYEQYF
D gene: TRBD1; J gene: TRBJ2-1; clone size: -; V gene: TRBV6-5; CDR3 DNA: TGTGCCAGCAGCCGACAGGGGAACGAGCAGTTCTTC; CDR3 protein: CASSRQGNEQFF
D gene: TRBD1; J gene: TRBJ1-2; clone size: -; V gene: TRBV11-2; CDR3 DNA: TGTGCCAGCAGGTCCTTACAGGGGCGGCGGGGCTACACCTTC; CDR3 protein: CASRSLQGRRGYTF
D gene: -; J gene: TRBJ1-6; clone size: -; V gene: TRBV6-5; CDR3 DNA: TGTGCCAGCAGCGACCGGGGGACTTATAATTCACCCCTCCACTTT; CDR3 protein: CASSDRGTYNSPLHF
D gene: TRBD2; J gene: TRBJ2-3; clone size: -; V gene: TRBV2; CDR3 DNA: TGTGCCAGCAACCCCCGGGGGCGGGGGGGAAGCACAGATACGCAGTATTTT; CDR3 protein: CASNPRGRGGSTDTQYF